The 13 T cell receptor beta chains presented below share a single source sample, sequenced in a study of cytomegalovirus exposure and HLA in healthy donors (dated by TCRdb to the late 2010s). The receptor library was made with the immunoSEQ multiplex PCR assay. The multiplex PCR relied on a mix of 60 forward primers for TCR Vbeta segments and 13 reverse primers for TCR Jbeta segments. TCRdb obtained this table from immuneACCESS and retained in-frame rearrangements with V and J assigned. These tables miss some clones; where compared with another copy, unresolved V genes account for less than half of the shortfall, and the remainder is unexplained. The data table for this sample lists 40,000 or so clones. The ten largest clones represent roughly 2.9% of the sample. The sequenced sample consisted of PBMCs. All receptors come from a woman aged 30 to 39 in good health and CMV-seropositive.

The chain combines TRBV7-9 with TRBJ2-5; TRBD2 agrees at 10 bases. Germline V gives CDR1 SEHNR, CDR2 FQNEAQ (reference sequence). V trimming: 5 bases; J trimming: 3 bases; junction bases outside the gene matches: 12. There are 17 residues in the CDR3. The CDR3 DNA reads TGTGCCAGCAGCCCCCCCCTAGCGGGGGCTCCTAAAGAGACCCAGTACTTC. The encoded protein is CASSPPLAGAPKETQYF.

This rearrangement joins TRBV5-1 to TRBJ1-2; D is ambiguous. The germline gives CDR1 SGHRS, CDR2 YFSETQ. V was shortened by 0 bases and J by 4 bases, with 7 bases between the two germline ends. This CDR3 is built from 13 residues. In DNA, the CDR3 is TGCGCCAGCAGCTTGGAAGGAGGCTATGGCTACACCTTC. It yields the protein CASSLEGGYGYTF. The full variable domain, with the rest looked up from reference TRBV5-1 and TRBJ1-2, is KAGVTQTPRYLIKTRGQQVTLSCSPISGHRSVSWYQQTPGQGLQFLFEYFSETQRNKGNFPGRFSGRQFSNSRSEMNVSTLELGDSALYLCASSLEGGYGYTFGSGTRLTVV.

This rearrangement joins TRBV5-1 to TRBJ2-2; 9 positions match TRBD1. V dropped 0 bases and J dropped 5; count of bases not matched to a gene: 5. Germline V gene data show CDR1 as SGHRS and CDR2 as YFSETQ. The CDR3 spans 16 residues. The DNA for the CDR3 is TGCGCCAGCAGCTTGGGGGACAGGGTCCCTACCGGGGAGCTGTTTTTT. Encoded protein: CASSLGDRVPTGELFF.

This rearrangement joins TRBV11-3 to TRBJ2-7; 9 nucleotides align to TRBD1. CDR3 length equals 15 residues. In germline, CDR1 is SGHNT, CDR2 YENEEA. Trimming took 4 bases from V and 5 from J; bases not matched to a gene: 9. The CDR3 protein is CASSSRTGDSNEQYF. The CDR3 nucleotides read TGTGCCAGCAGCTCCAGGACAGGGGATAGCAACGAGCAGTACTTC.

The chain recombines TRBV13 with TRBJ2-2; D is uncertain. The CDR3 is 15 residues long. V lost 3 bases and J 3 bases, leaving 11 bases between the germline ends. Germline V lookup: CDR1 PRHDT, CDR2 FYEKMQ (reference sequence). CDR3 DNA: TGTGCCAGCAGCTTGGCAGGAATTTACACCGGGGAGCTGTTTTTT. This gives the protein CASSLAGIYTGELFF.

CDR3 in DNA: TGCAGCGCAGACAGGGGGAACACTGAAGCTTTCTTT. It is translated as CSADRGNTEAFF. This chain joins TRBV29-1 and TRBJ1-1; 8 bases align to TRBD1. The CDR3 loop spans 12 amino acids. The V and J ends lost 7 bases and 1 base, in that order; junction bases with no gene match: 2. Germline V gene lookup returns CDR1 SQVTM and CDR2 ANQGSEA. The variable domain in full, with the rest retrieved from reference TRBV29-1 and TRBJ1-1, is SAVISQKPSRDICQRGTSLTIQCQVDSQVTMMFWYRQQPGQSLTLIATANQGSEATYESGFVIDKFPISRPNLTFSTLTVSNMSPEDSSIYLCSADRGNTEAFFGQGTRLTVV.

The chain combines TRBV7-6 with TRBJ2-3, with TRBD2 identical over 7 bases. Losses at the gene ends were 8 bases for V and 1 base for J; bases not matched to a gene: 0. This CDR3 region has 12 residues. Germline CDR1 SGHVS, CDR2 FNYEAQ. CDR3 region: CASAGGTDTQYF. As DNA, the CDR3 is TGTGCCAGCGCGGGGGGCACAGATACGCAGTATTTT.

The chain joins TRBV5-6 to TRBJ1-2; D not resolved. Germline loops: CDR1 SGHDT, CDR2 YYEEEE. This CDR3 comprises 14 residues. V lost 1 base, J lost 5 bases, and 12 bases lay in between. In DNA, the CDR3 is TGTGCCAGCAGCTTGTCTACGGGGATTTATGGCTACACCTTC. Protein product: CASSLSTGIYGYTF.

This chain connects TRBV14 to TRBJ2-7; tentative D call: TRBD1 (5 bases). Germline CDR1 is SGHDN and CDR2 is FVKESK. CDR3 length: 13 amino acids. Trimming left V 3 bases short and J 3 bases short, with 9 bases between. The CDR3 sequence is CASSQPTGYEQYF. The CDR3 DNA reads as TGTGCCAGCAGCCAGCCCACAGGCTACGAGCAGTACTTC.

This chain joins TRBV5-1 and TRBJ1-6; TRBD1 aligns across 9 bases. The J segment lost 7 bases and the V segment lost 2 bases, leaving 4 bases of the junction unmatched. The CDR3 spans 15 residues. Germline V gene sequence: CDR1 SGHRS, CDR2 YFSETQ. CDR3 coding DNA: TGCGCCAGCAGCTTAGCCGGGACAGGGAATTCACCCCTCCACTTT. Translating gives CASSLAGTGNSPLHF.

The J gene is TRBJ2-6, the V gene TRBV6-5, with D unclear. The V end lost 7 bases, the J end lost 0 bases, and 7 bases lay between the germline ends. Per the germline V gene, CDR1 is MNHEY and CDR2 is SVGAGI. The CDR3 extends over 14 amino acids. As DNA, the CDR3 is TGTGCCAGCATGAGAAGCTCTGGGGCCAACGTCCTGACTTTC. Amino acids: CASMRSSGANVLTF.

The gene calls are TRBV29-1 and TRBJ2-5, with 10 bases matching TRBD2. The V gene end was trimmed by 6 bases and the J gene end by 4 bases; junction bases not matched to a gene: 5. The germline V gene encodes CDR1 SQVTM and CDR2 ANQGSEA. CDR3 length: 13 residues. The CDR3 spells CSVSGGARETQYF. Here the CDR3 DNA reads TGCAGCGTGAGCGGGGGGGCCCGAGAGACCCAGTACTTC.

The chain joins TRBV6-6 to TRBJ2-7; 7 bases are a match to TRBD1. Germline V gene sequence: CDR1 MNHNY, CDR2 SVGAGI (reference sequence). The trim removed 8 bases at V and 2 bases at J, leaving 3 bases unmatched. This CDR3 region has 12 residues. The CDR3 nucleotides read TGTGCCAGCTTGGGACAGACCTACGAGCAGTACTTC. Protein: CASLGQTYEQYF.